The sequence of this T cell receptor (beta chain) was determined in a study of T-cell memory formation after mild COVID-19. With 1 base clipped from V and 6 bases from J, the junction kept 12 bases outside the gene matches. Looked up from germline, CDR1 is SGHNT and CDR2 is YENEEA. CDR3 length: 17 residues. In TCRdb, the 5' RACE reads were re-called with MiXCR into one record per CDR3 protein. Of around 450,000 distinct CDR3 sequences in the sample, 20% to 25% were seen once. The specimen sequenced was PBMCs or a T cell subset sorted from them (not recorded which). This sequence originates from an adult woman who had mild COVID-19 (a few samples of this study predate the infection). Cell type and time point are not known. This rearrangement joins TRBV11-3 to TRBJ2-7, with 10 bases aligning to TRBD2. CDR3 protein: CASSLGGLAAGWGEQYF. The CDR3 nucleotides read TGTGCCAGCAGCTTAGGAGGACTAGCGGCTGGATGGGGCGAGCAGTACTTC.